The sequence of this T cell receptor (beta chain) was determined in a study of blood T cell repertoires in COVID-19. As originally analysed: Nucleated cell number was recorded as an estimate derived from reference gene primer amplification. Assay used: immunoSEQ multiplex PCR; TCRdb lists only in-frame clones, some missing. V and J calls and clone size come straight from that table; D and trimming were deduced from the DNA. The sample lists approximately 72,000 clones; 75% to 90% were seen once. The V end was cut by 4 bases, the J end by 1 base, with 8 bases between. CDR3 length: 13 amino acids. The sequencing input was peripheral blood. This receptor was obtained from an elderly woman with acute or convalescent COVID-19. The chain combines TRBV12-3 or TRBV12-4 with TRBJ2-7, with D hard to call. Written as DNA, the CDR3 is TGTGCCAGCAGTTCCCTCGGGTCCTACGAGCAGTACTTC. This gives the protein CASSSLGSYEQYF.